These 32 T cell receptor beta chains originate from one sample sequenced in a study of molecular identifiers for immune sequencing clone quantification. TCRdb redid the calling of the PCR reads with MiXCR, one entry per CDR3 protein. The sample contains 85,000 to 100,000 distinct CDR3 sequences, 20% to 25% of which appear only once. The specimen sequenced was naive CD8+ T cells from blood, with Jurkat cell RNA spiked in. As to subset: FACS-sorted CD8+CD4-CCR7+CD45RA+ naive T cells. The receptors come from a human donor in good health. Some libraries in this study had Jurkat cell RNA spiked in.

The table lists this clonotype with many counts. This sequence joins TRBV4-3 and TRBJ2-7, with D perhaps TRBD1 (5 bases). With 0 bases removed from V and 6 bases from J, the gap between germline ends came to 18 bases. The CDR3 is 16 amino acids. Germline assignment: CDR1 LGHNA and CDR2 YSLEER. The CDR3 DNA sequence: TGCGCCAGCAGCCAAGATAGGGGCAGGTTCAACGGCGAGCAGTACTTC. It is translated as CASSQDRGRFNGEQYF.

This chain links TRBV15 with TRBJ1-1; 10 bases map to TRBD1. The V and J ends lost 8 bases and 1 base, in that order; junction bases with no gene match: 4. The CDR3 length is 14 residues. CDR1 is LNHNV and CDR2 is YYDKDF in the germline V gene (reference sequence). The DNA of the CDR3 is TGTGCCACCGCCGGGACAGGGGCGAACACTGAAGCTTTCTTT. The encoded protein is CATAGTGANTEAFF.

This clonotype appeared many times. In DNA form, the CDR3 reads TGTGCCACTTTTAGCGGGGGGGCGAACACCGGGGAGCTGTTTTTT. It translates to CATFSGGANTGELFF. The rearrangement uses TRBV28 and TRBJ2-2; 11 bases fit TRBD2. The CDR3 contains 15 residues. Germline CDR1 and CDR2: MDHEN and SYDVKM. V dropped 10 bases and J dropped 0; count of bases not matched to a gene: 4.

The chain is built from TRBV11-2 and TRBJ1-3; no reliable D call. Looked up from germline, CDR1 is SGHAT and CDR2 is FQNNGV. The CDR3 covers 13 residues. V dropped 3 bases and J dropped 2 bases, with 5 bases sitting between them. The CDR3 region is CASSFVAGNTIYF. The CDR3 DNA sequence: TGTGCCAGCAGCTTCGTGGCTGGAAACACCATATATTTT.

This clonotype was observed many times. V is TRBV6-5 and J is TRBJ2-7; TRBD1 aligns across 10 bases. The CDR3 is made up of 15 amino acids. CDR1 is MNHEY and CDR2 is SVGAGI in the germline V gene. V shed 5 bases and J 4 bases; nucleotides not matched to a gene: 8. CDR3 DNA sequence: TGTGCCAGCAGTCCCGAGGGACAGGGGCTTTACGAGCAGTACTTC. It codes for CASSPEGQGLYEQYF.

This clonotype was seen only a few times. The chain has TRBV29-1 and TRBJ2-5, with a possible D match to TRBD1 (5 bases). V was pared by 0 bases and J by 1 base, with 15 bases between. CDR1 is SQVTM and CDR2 is ANQGSEA in the germline V gene. The CDR3 consists of 16 residues. CDR3 protein: CSVEDLRGHPQETQYF. The CDR3 DNA follows: TGCAGCGTTGAAGATCTCCGAGGACACCCCCAAGAGACCCAGTACTTC.

Turning to this clonotype: A much larger clone differs from this one at a single base, so this may be a read error. V and J are TRBV7-7 and TRBJ2-5; possibly TRBD2 for D (6 bases). Germline V gene data show CDR1 as SSHAT and CDR2 as FNYEAQ (reference sequence). This CDR3 region has 15 residues. CDR3 bases: TGTGATAGCAGCTTAGTGGGAGGTACCCAAGAGACCCAGTACTTC. It translates to CDSSLVGGTQETQYF. The complete variable domain, with remaining parts taken from reference TRBV7-7 and TRBJ2-5, reads GAGVSQSPRYKVTKRGQDVTLRCDPISSHATLYWYQQALGQGPEFLTYFNYEAQPDKSGLPSDRFSAERPEGSISTLTIQRTEQRDSAMYRCDSSLVGGTQETQYFGPGTRLLVL.

In the case of this clonotype: At one end, the junction sequence differs from germline, possibly due to a read error. The chain employs TRBV10-3 and TRBJ2-5; D remains ambiguous. The CDR3 runs 15 residues. Per the germline V gene, CDR1 is ENHRY and CDR2 is SYGVKD. This CDR3 is CAISDWAADQETRYF. The CDR3 region has the DNA TGTGCCATCAGTGATTGGGCGGCCGACCAAGAGACCCGGTACTTC.

This clonotype has a handful of counts. The chain joins TRBV19 to TRBJ2-2; D is tentatively TRBD1 or TRBD2 (5 bases each). The germline gives CDR1 LNHDA, CDR2 SQIVND (reference sequence). The V end lost 9 bases, the J end lost 5 bases, and 13 bases lay between the germline ends. The CDR3 sequence is 13 residues long. CDR3 region: CASGWWGTGELFF. DNA for the CDR3: TGTGCCAGCGGCTGGTGGGGGACCGGGGAGCTGTTTTTT.

The sample holds a few counts of this clonotype. The chain recombines TRBV12-3 or TRBV12-4 with TRBJ2-1; D unclear. The germline V and J ends were trimmed by 6 bases and 2 bases, with 14 bases remaining between them. The CDR3 runs 15 residues. The CDR3 DNA reads TGTGCCAGCAGCCCGATTTCGGGCACCTACAATGAGCAGTTCTTC. Its protein is CASSPISGTYNEQFF.

The chain couples TRBV11-3 to TRBJ2-1; D possibly corresponds to TRBD1 (6 bases). Germline loops: CDR1 SGHNT, CDR2 YENEEA. Trimming took off 1 base at V and 8 bases at J, with 9 bases between the two ends. The CDR3 spans 13 residues. The CDR3: CASSLVPGDEQFF. Here the CDR3 DNA reads TGTGCCAGCAGCTTAGTCCCAGGGGATGAGCAGTTCTTC. Complete variable domain (other parts from reference TRBV11-3 and TRBJ2-1): EAGVVQSPRYKIIEKKQPVAFWCNPISGHNTLYWYLQNLGQGPELLIRYENEEAVDDSQLPKDRFSAERLKGVDSTLKIQPAELGDSAVYLCASSLVPGDEQFFGPGTRLTVL.

This clonotype was observed many times. This rearrangement joins TRBV19 to TRBJ2-7; D may correspond to TRBD1 or TRBD2 (7 bases each). Germline CDR1 reads LNHDA; CDR2 reads SQIVND (reference sequence). Trimming stripped 4 bases from V and 2 bases from J, with 21 bases between. The CDR3 is 17 residues long. CDR3 residues: CASSTRQGRTSPYEQYF. The CDR3 nucleotides read TGTGCCAGTAGTACCCGACAGGGACGGACTAGTCCCTACGAGCAGTACTTC.

As to this clonotype: A read error may be the cause here, since a much bigger clone is one base away. The CDR3 here is CTSLGVQVEKANTGELFF. The DNA of the CDR3 is TGTACCAGCTTGGGGGTACAGGTCGAGAAGGCGAACACCGGGGAGCTGTTTTTT. The chain is built from TRBV6-1 and TRBJ2-2; D may match TRBD1 or TRBD2 (5 bases each). The V gene's germline CDR1 is MNHNS and CDR2 SASEGT. There are 18 residues in the CDR3.

This clonotype showed up many times. The chain carries TRBV10-1 and TRBJ2-3; no reliable D call. CDR1 and CDR2 from the germline V gene are WNHNN and SYGVQD (reference sequence). V lost 2 bases and J lost 2, with 8 bases in between. This CDR3 has 14 residues. The CDR3 spells CASSEEKATDTQYF. The CDR3 coding sequence is TGCGCCAGCAGTGAGGAAAAGGCCACAGATACGCAGTATTTT.

This clonotype appeared a few times. This rearrangement joins TRBV19 to TRBJ2-3; D is unclear. CDR3 length: 13 amino acids. Trimming left V 7 bases short and J 2 bases short, with 10 bases between. Germline loops: CDR1 LNHDA, CDR2 SQIVND (reference sequence). DNA of the CDR3: TGTGCCAGTACTTCTCTACACACAGATACGCAGTATTTT. Translating gives CASTSLHTDTQYF.

There are a few counts of this clonotype. The V gene is TRBV11-3, the J gene TRBJ2-7, with TRBD1 matching over 12 bases. J gave up 4 bases and V 7 bases, and 17 bases lay outside the gene matches. CDR3 size: 18 residues. From germline, CDR1 is SGHNT and CDR2 YENEEA. The CDR3 loop reads CASNGRWDRGQFAYEQYF. CDR3 in DNA: TGTGCCAGCAATGGCCGCTGGGACAGGGGGCAGTTTGCGTACGAGCAGTACTTC.

This chain joins TRBV6-1 and TRBJ1-5; D remains ambiguous. Trimming took 11 bases from V and 3 from J, leaving 17 bases between them. Germline CDR1 is MNHNS and CDR2 is SASEGT. The CDR3 totals 14 residues. CDR3 loop: CASRRGWDNQPQHF. The CDR3 region has the DNA TGTGCCTCCAGGCGGGGATGGGACAATCAGCCCCAGCATTTT.

This clonotype showed up many times. V and J are TRBV2 and TRBJ2-3; 13 bases align to TRBD2. Per the germline V gene, CDR1 is SNHLY and CDR2 is FYNNEI. With V trimmed by 0 bases and J by 4 bases, 10 bases remained unmatched. The length of the CDR3 is 19 residues. CDR3 protein: CASSEAPWTSGSPADTQYF. The CDR3 bases are TGTGCCAGCAGTGAAGCCCCCTGGACTAGCGGGAGTCCTGCAGATACGCAGTATTTT.

V usage is TRBV12-3 or TRBV12-4 and J usage is TRBJ2-3; D ambiguous. The CDR3 has 15 residues. Trimming removed 0 bases from V and 0 bases from J, with 7 bases in between. For the CDR3, the DNA is TGTGCCAGCAGTTTAGCTAGCCCTAGCACAGATACGCAGTATTTT. Its translation: CASSLASPSTDTQYF.

The gene calls are TRBV2 and TRBJ2-5, with 7 nucleotides matching TRBD2. From germline, CDR1 is SNHLY and CDR2 FYNNEI. Losses at the gene ends were 1 base for V and 2 bases for J; bases not matched to a gene: 7. CDR3 length: 16 amino acids. CDR3 nucleotide sequence: TGTGCCAGCAGTGAAGGGTCTAGCGGAAATCAAGAGACCCAGTACTTC. Translation: CASSEGSSGNQETQYF. The full variable domain, in which reference TRBV2 and TRBJ2-5 provide the parts outside the CDR3, is EPEVTQTPSHQVTQMGQEVILRCVPISNHLYFYWYRQILGQKVEFLVSFYNNEISEKSEIFDDQFSVERPDGSNFTLKIRSTKLEDSAMYFCASSEGSSGNQETQYFGPGTRLLVL.

The chain uses TRBV4-1 and TRBJ2-1, with D unclear. CDR1 is MGHRA and CDR2 is YSYEKL in the germline V gene. The CDR3 covers 14 residues. The V end was cut by 1 base, the J end by 10 bases, with 14 bases between. CDR3 amino acids: CASSQAAALSEQFF. The CDR3 bases are TGCGCCAGCAGCCAAGCGGCCGCCTTAAGCGAGCAGTTCTTC.

This clonotype was observed many times. This chain connects TRBV20-1 to TRBJ2-7; perhaps D is TRBD1 or TRBD2 (5 bases each). CDR1 is DFQATT, CDR2 SNEGSKA, per germline (reference sequence). With 5 bases removed from V and 4 bases from J, the gap between germline ends came to 18 bases. The CDR3 sequence is 14 residues long. CDR3 protein: CSAPDFRDGYEQYF. The DNA of the CDR3 is TGCAGTGCTCCAGATTTTCGGGACGGTTACGAGCAGTACTTC.

This sequence joins TRBV6-1 and TRBJ1-1; a possible D gene is TRBD1 (6 bases). This CDR3 has 14 amino acids. Germline V lookup: CDR1 MNHNS, CDR2 SASEGT. Trimming pared 7 bases from V and 0 bases from J, leaving 12 bases between. Here the CDR3 reads CASTPTGMNTEAFF. CDR3 nucleotides: TGTGCCAGCACTCCCACAGGGATGAACACTGAAGCTTTCTTT.

This clonotype was detected many times. This chain uses TRBV4-1 with TRBJ2-7, with D tentatively TRBD1 or TRBD2 (5 bases each). Germline CDR1 and CDR2: MGHRA and YSYEKL. V was trimmed by 1 base and J by 6 bases, leaving 16 bases between them. CDR3 length: 15 residues. CDR3 region: CASSQVPGAPAEQYF. Here the CDR3 DNA reads TGCGCCAGCAGCCAAGTCCCCGGGGCCCCCGCCGAGCAGTACTTC.

In its sample, this clonotype was seen many times. The CDR3 region is CSAPWSYEQYF. CDR3 nucleotides: TGCAGTGCCCCGTGGTCCTACGAGCAGTACTTC. The rearrangement links TRBV20-1 to TRBJ2-7; D gene uncertain. In germline, CDR1 is DFQATT, CDR2 SNEGSKA (reference sequence). Trimming pared 6 bases from V and 1 base from J, leaving 7 bases between. This CDR3 is 11 amino acids long.

Points on this clonotype: A much larger clone differs from this one at a single base, so this may be a read error. This chain joins TRBV4-3 and TRBJ2-7; D may be TRBD1 or TRBD2 (5 bases each). This CDR3 spans 14 amino acids. The germline V gene has CDR1 LGHNA and CDR2 YSLEER. Trimming cost V 7 bases and J 3 bases, with 16 bases left between them. In DNA, the CDR3 is TGCGCCAGCACCCCCAAGAGGGGTCTCTACGAGCAGTACTTC. Translation: CASTPKRGLYEQYF.

This clonotype has more than one count but fewer than ten. The rearrangement joins TRBV10-3 to TRBJ1-1, with 10 nucleotides matching TRBD1. Germline V gene sequence: CDR1 ENHRY, CDR2 SYGVKD. CDR3 length: 17 amino acids. Trimming at V came to 0 bases and at J to 3 bases, leaving 7 bases not matched to a gene. The CDR3 loop reads CAISESLGQGLHTEAFF. As DNA, the CDR3 is TGTGCCATCAGTGAGTCGTTGGGACAGGGGTTGCACACTGAAGCTTTCTTT.

This clonotype was seen many times. The chain links TRBV27 to TRBJ2-3; D is perhaps TRBD1 (6 bases). The CDR3 covers 14 residues. In germline, CDR1 is MNHEY, CDR2 SMNVEV (reference sequence). The V end lost 5 bases, the J end lost 2 bases, and 11 bases lay between the germline ends. The CDR3 protein is CASSQGHLTDTQYF. The CDR3 DNA follows: TGTGCCAGCAGTCAGGGGCACCTCACAGATACGCAGTATTTT.

At least ten counts were recorded for this clonotype. The chain carries TRBV10-2 and TRBJ2-7, with D hard to call. CDR1 WSHSY and CDR2 SAAADI come from the germline V gene. CDR3 length equals 12 residues. V lost 4 bases to trimming and J lost 3 bases, with 7 bases between them. In DNA form, the CDR3 reads TGCGCCAGCAGTGCTGGGGACTACGAGCAGTACTTC. Amino acid sequence: CASSAGDYEQYF.

This clonotype occurred once. This chain joins TRBV5-1 and TRBJ2-7; D perhaps matches TRBD2 (6 bases). Germline loops: CDR1 SGHRS, CDR2 YFSETQ. The V gene lost 2 bases and the J gene lost 2 bases, with 11 bases spanning the gap. CDR3 length: 14 amino acids. CDR3 sequence: CASSFHGGPYEQYF. The CDR3 DNA reads TGCGCCAGCAGCTTCCACGGGGGTCCCTACGAGCAGTACTTC. The full variable domain, rest sourced from reference TRBV5-1 and TRBJ2-7, is KAGVTQTPRYLIKTRGQQVTLSCSPISGHRSVSWYQQTPGQGLQFLFEYFSETQRNKGNFPGRFSGRQFSNSRSEMNVSTLELGDSALYLCASSFHGGPYEQYFGPGTRLTVT.

This clonotype was seen ten or more times. The rearrangement uses TRBV13 and TRBJ1-1; D is unclear. The CDR3 extends over 13 amino acids. Trimming shortened V by 3 bases and J by 10 bases, and 15 bases separated the two germline ends. Germline CDR1 and CDR2: PRHDT and FYEKMQ (reference sequence). This CDR3 reads CASSLGGEERAFF. CDR3 sequence (DNA): TGTGCCAGCAGCTTGGGAGGAGAAGAGAGAGCTTTCTTT.

The table lists this clonotype with a few counts. The V gene is TRBV9, the J gene TRBJ2-5; 10 nucleotides match TRBD2. The germline V gene encodes CDR1 SGDLS and CDR2 YYNGEE. Losses at the gene ends were 4 bases for V and 3 bases for J; bases not matched to a gene: 9. CDR3 length: 16 amino acids. DNA for the CDR3: TGTGCCAGCAGCATCTCCGGGACTAGCGCCGAAGAGACCCAGTACTTC. Translating gives CASSISGTSAEETQYF.